This T cell receptor (beta chain) emerged from a study of CD8 T cells in Susac syndrome. The CDR3 is made up of 13 amino acids. Trimming removed 4 bases from V and 5 bases from J; junction bases left unmatched: 5. TCR beta from blood CD8+ and CD4+ T cells was sequenced. Negative isolation yielded CD4+ and CD8+ T cells, and FACS enriched TEMRA cells. RNA totalling about 0.5 to 1 ug underwent reverse transcription with random hexamers. TCR beta CDR3 was amplified by immunoSEQ covering 54 Vbeta and 13 Jbeta. Using its own MiXCR run on the immunoSEQ multiplex PCR reads, TCRdb lists one record per CDR3 protein. Among some 450,000 distinct CDR3 sequences listed, more than 80% were seen once.

The receptor was isolated from a human donor with multiple sclerosis. The chain is built from TRBV12-3 or TRBV12-4 and TRBJ2-7, with TRBD1 identical over 7 bases. The material sequenced was CD8+ T cells from PBMCs. CDR3: CASSSGQLHEQYF. The DNA for the CDR3 is TGTGCCAGCAGTTCGGGACAGTTACACGAGCAGTACTTC.